The T cell receptor (beta chain) under discussion was sequenced for a study of shared clonotypes between healthy human individuals. Regarding the study as a whole: Few donors restricted represented genetic and exposure-history diversity. Clonotype sharing among donors was thought likely to change with sequencing depth.

This clone showed up just a few times. Its antigen is still unknown. It differs at one base from a far larger clone, so likely a read error. Deletions cut 8 bases from V and 1 base from J, with 18 bases between. The CDR3 runs 15 residues. The germline gives CDR1 MNHEY, CDR2 SVGAGI. Genomic DNA belonging to each subset was distributed in equal measure over several immunoSEQ plates. Amplification in unsorted PBMC replicate PCRs started from about 320 ng DNA, which equals about 30,000 T cell genomes. Libraries were prepared by immunoSEQ multiplex PCR; TCRdb keeps only in-frame clonotypes and omits some of them. The sample contains approximately 460,000 clones, over 60% of which appear only once.

This chain joins TRBV6-5 and TRBJ2-7, with a possible D match to TRBD2 (5 bases). This receptor was obtained from a woman in her 40s in good health. Some clones in this sample may be carry-over from other donors' samples. The sample consisted of PBMCs. CDR3 region: CASGVSTDSSYEQYF. In DNA, the CDR3 is TGTGCCAGCGGCGTCTCTACGGACTCATCCTACGAGCAGTACTTC.